Each of the 24 T cell receptor beta chains below was sequenced from the same sample in a study of beta chain features in type 1 diabetes (dated by TCRdb to the late 2010s). Receptor amplification or capture employed the immunoSEQ multiplex PCR assay. All of the isolated RNA was reverse transcribed with the High Capacity cDNA Reverse Transcription Kit, so expressed TCRB transcripts were sequenced. Drawn from immuneACCESS, this table holds only the in-frame rearrangements with V and J called that TCRdb kept. Clones are partly lost; checked studies trace under half to an unresolved V gene and leave the rest unexplained. Here the sample has about 660,000 clones; around an eighth occur a single time. The top ten clones comprise approximately 0.039% of the sample. Antigens for these TCRs are unknown. Broad study findings and their caveats: In all four CD4+ subsets, TCRB CDR3 length was moderately but significantly shorter in type 1 diabetes patients.

The specimen was naive CD4+ T cells from blood. The cell subset or site label on this specimen signifies: true naive CD4+ T cells. These TCRs come from a young man with type 1 diabetes.

This clone was seen a few times. The CDR3 DNA reads as TGTGCCAGCAGCGCCAGGGGGGAGCGAGAGACCCAGTACTTC. It encodes CASSARGERETQYF. The chain joins TRBV9 to TRBJ2-5; a weak D match, TRBD1 (7 bases). V lost 3 bases to trimming and J lost 4 bases, with 13 bases between them. Per the germline V gene, CDR1 is SGDLS and CDR2 is YYNGEE. The CDR3 length is 14 residues.

V is TRBV5-4 and J is TRBJ1-1; no clear D gene. The CDR3 covers 13 residues. The germline V and J ends were trimmed by 0 bases and 4 bases, with 7 bases remaining between them. Germline CDR1 reads SGHNT; CDR2 reads YYREEE (reference sequence). CDR3 protein: CASSLARATEAFF. DNA for the CDR3: TGTGCCAGCAGCTTGGCCCGGGCCACTGAAGCTTTCTTT.

The rearrangement uses TRBV5-1 and TRBJ2-7; unclear D gene. The CDR3 runs to 13 residues. V lost 5 bases, J lost 3 bases, and 12 bases lay in between. Per the germline V gene, CDR1 is SGHRS and CDR2 is YFSETQ. Here the CDR3 reads CASSSAGNYEQYF. CDR3 sequence (DNA): TGCGCCAGCAGTTCAGCCGGAAACTACGAGCAGTACTTC. Using reference TRBV5-1 and TRBJ2-7 for the parts outside the CDR3, the full variable domain is KAGVTQTPRYLIKTRGQQVTLSCSPISGHRSVSWYQQTPGQGLQFLFEYFSETQRNKGNFPGRFSGRQFSNSRSEMNVSTLELGDSALYLCASSSAGNYEQYFGPGTRLTVT.

This chain uses TRBV19 with TRBJ1-2; no clear D. The CDR3 is made up of 11 amino acids. With 3 bases removed from V and 8 bases from J, the gap between germline ends came to 7 bases. The germline gives CDR1 LNHDA, CDR2 SQIVND (reference sequence). The DNA of the CDR3 is TGTGCCAGTAGTATGTGGCAAGGCTACACCTTC. This codes for CASSMWQGYTF.

This clone was picked up a small number of times. This chain connects TRBV5-6 to TRBJ2-7; D uncertain. V lost 4 bases and J lost 2, with 7 bases in between. Germline CDR1 and CDR2: SGHDT and YYEEEE. The CDR3 has 12 amino acids. DNA for the CDR3: TGTGCCAGCAGCACAATGACCTACGAGCAGTACTTC. It encodes CASSTMTYEQYF. Drawing the rest from reference TRBV5-6 and TRBJ2-7, the complete variable domain is DAGVTQSPTHLIKTRGQQVTLRCSPKSGHDTVSWYQQALGQGPQFIFQYYEEEERQRGNFPDRFSGHQFPNYSSELNVNALLLGDSALYLCASSTMTYEQYFGPGTRLTVT.

V usage is TRBV7-2 and J usage is TRBJ2-1, with 13 positions matching TRBD2. The CDR3 has 16 amino acids. Germline-derived CDR1 and CDR2 are SGHTA and FQGNSA. V was pared by 6 bases and J by 8 bases, with 10 bases of the junction left unmatched. CDR3 in DNA: TGTGCCAGCAGGAGACTAGCGGGAGGCTTAAGGGATGAGCAGTTCTTC. This translates into CASRRLAGGLRDEQFF.

This clone was observed a few times. This chain connects TRBV4-3 to TRBJ2-7; TRBD1 agrees at 8 bases. With 1 base clipped from V and 3 bases from J, the junction kept 8 bases outside the gene matches. Germline V gene data show CDR1 as LGHNA and CDR2 as YSLEER. This CDR3 comprises 16 residues. The CDR3: CASSQAPGQDYYEQYF. For the CDR3, the DNA is TGCGCCAGCAGCCAAGCCCCGGGACAGGACTACTACGAGCAGTACTTC.

The chain employs TRBV5-1 and TRBJ2-7; D call uncertain. V gave up 0 bases and J gave up 2 bases, with 9 bases separating them. This CDR3 is built from 14 residues. The germline gives CDR1 SGHRS, CDR2 YFSETQ. For the CDR3, the DNA is TGCGCCAGCAGCTTGGCCTCCAAGCCCTACGAGCAGTACTTC. Translated: CASSLASKPYEQYF.

This clone turned up a few times. The J gene is TRBJ2-7, the V gene TRBV7-9; D is uncertain. This CDR3 is 14 amino acids long. Trimming took 5 bases from V and 3 from J, leaving 14 bases between them. Germline V gives CDR1 SEHNR, CDR2 FQNEAQ (reference sequence). The CDR3 DNA reads as TGTGCCAGCAGCCCGCTTAGGACGAACTACGAGCAGTACTTC. Translation gives CASSPLRTNYEQYF.

This clone has only a few counts. This chain joins TRBV9 and TRBJ1-6, with a possible D match to TRBD1 (5 bases). The CDR3 sequence is 19 residues long. The V end lost 3 bases, the J end lost 2 bases, and 21 bases lay between the germline ends. CDR1 is SGDLS and CDR2 is YYNGEE in the germline V gene. CDR3 DNA: TGTGCCAGCAGCGCCACCGGGACGGAGGGCTCTCCCTATAATTCACCCCTCCACTTT. Translated, it gives CASSATGTEGSPYNSPLHF.

The rearrangement joins TRBV7-9 to TRBJ2-5; the D is unclear. The CDR3 length is 12 residues. With 8 bases removed from V and 3 bases from J, the gap between germline ends came to 10 bases. Germline V gene lookup returns CDR1 SEHNR and CDR2 FQNEAQ (reference sequence). In DNA, the CDR3 is TGTGCCAGCGCGATGGGCGAAGAGACCCAGTACTTC. Its translation: CASAMGEETQYF.

The gene calls are TRBV18 and TRBJ2-4; a weak D match, TRBD2 (6 bases). Germline V gene lookup returns CDR1 KGHSH and CDR2 LQKENI. The V gene lost 0 bases and the J gene lost 8 bases, with 14 bases spanning the gap. The CDR3 runs 15 residues. The CDR3 sequence is CASSPPGLKRDIQYF. CDR3 nucleotide sequence: TGTGCCAGCTCACCACCGGGACTCAAGAGGGACATTCAGTACTTC.

This chain uses TRBV7-9 with TRBJ2-7; 8 bases are shared with TRBD1. V lost 1 base, J lost 5 bases, and 7 bases stayed unmatched. CDR1 is SEHNR, CDR2 FQNEAQ, per germline (reference sequence). The CDR3 is 15 residues long. The CDR3 region has the DNA TGTGCCAGCAGCTTAGGTATGGGCAGGGGGCACGAGCAGTACTTC. It encodes CASSLGMGRGHEQYF.

The chain couples TRBV6-1 to TRBJ2-6, with D uncertain. The germline gives CDR1 MNHNS, CDR2 SASEGT. V was clipped by 5 bases and J by 0 bases, with 5 bases between them. The CDR3 covers 14 residues. CDR3 bases: TGTGCCAGCAGTTCAGGCTCTGGGGCCAACGTCCTGACTTTC. It yields the protein CASSSGSGANVLTF.

A few counts support this clone. The chain joins TRBV9 to TRBJ2-3, with 15 bases that match TRBD2. The CDR3 spans 18 residues. CDR1 and CDR2 (germline): SGDLS, YYNGEE. V lost 4 bases, J lost 2 bases, and 8 bases stayed unmatched. In DNA form, the CDR3 reads TGTGCCAGCAGCCCCTCGGGACTAGCGGGGGGCTTCACAGATACGCAGTATTTT. Protein product: CASSPSGLAGGFTDTQYF.

In this sample, this clone turned up a few times. The chain uses TRBV28 and TRBJ2-6; 8 bases are shared with TRBD1. The germline V gene encodes CDR1 MDHEN and CDR2 SYDVKM. The junction had 8 bases not matched to a gene; V was cut back by 4 bases and J by 12 bases. CDR3 length: 14 amino acids. CDR3 residues: CASSSTGTGSVLTF. CDR3 coding DNA: TGTGCCAGCAGTTCCACCGGGACAGGCAGCGTCCTGACTTTC.

The chain couples TRBV6-1 to TRBJ2-1, with 9 bases fitting TRBD2. Germline assignment: CDR1 MNHNS and CDR2 SASEGT. V dropped 2 bases and J dropped 9; count of bases not matched to a gene: 5. The CDR3 extends over 14 amino acids. This CDR3 reads CASSELGLAGEQFF. The CDR3 DNA sequence: TGTGCCAGCAGTGAATTGGGACTAGCCGGTGAGCAGTTCTTC.

The table lists this clone with a few counts. This chain links TRBV13 with TRBJ2-5; tentatively, D is TRBD2 (6 bases). The CDR3 runs to 17 residues. The V gene lost 4 bases and the J gene lost 2 bases, with 20 bases spanning the gap. The germline CDR1 and CDR2 sequences are PRHDT and FYEKMQ (reference sequence). The CDR3 loop reads CASSSVSGSVEQETQYF. Here the CDR3 DNA reads TGTGCCAGCAGCTCGGTTAGCGGCAGTGTTGAACAAGAGACCCAGTACTTC.

A note on this clone: Other DNA sequences in this specimen translate into the identical CDR3. This rearrangement joins TRBV19 to TRBJ2-1, with 12 bases that match TRBD2. Trimming cost V 7 bases and J 1 base; bases outside gene matches: 5. CDR3 size: 16 residues. In germline, CDR1 is LNHDA, CDR2 SQIVND (reference sequence). The CDR3 DNA is TGTGCCAGTAAGGGACTAGCGGGTGAATCCTACAATGAGCAGTTCTTC. Translating gives CASKGLAGESYNEQFF.

This chain connects TRBV28 to TRBJ1-2; a weak D match, TRBD1 (5 bases). The V gene lost 4 bases and the J gene lost 9 bases, with 15 bases spanning the gap. CDR3 length: 13 amino acids. Germline V gene data show CDR1 as MDHEN and CDR2 as SYDVKM. The CDR3 protein is CASSSGGRRSYTF. In nucleotides, the CDR3 is TGTGCCAGCAGTTCTGGGGGAAGAAGAAGCTACACCTTC.

This clone was picked up a small number of times. The rearrangement links TRBV5-1 to TRBJ2-3; TRBD2 is a possible D gene (6 bases). Deletions cut 0 bases from V and 4 bases from J, with 9 bases between. Germline V gives CDR1 SGHRS, CDR2 YFSETQ. The CDR3 is 14 residues long. DNA for the CDR3: TGCGCCAGCAGCTTGGTACTAGCCGCAGATACGCAGTATTTT. Protein: CASSLVLAADTQYF. The full variable domain, completed using reference TRBV5-1 and TRBJ2-3, is KAGVTQTPRYLIKTRGQQVTLSCSPISGHRSVSWYQQTPGQGLQFLFEYFSETQRNKGNFPGRFSGRQFSNSRSEMNVSTLELGDSALYLCASSLVLAADTQYFGPGTRLTVL.

Only a few counts were recorded for this clone. This sequence joins TRBV30 and TRBJ2-5; D remains ambiguous. Germline lookup yields CDR1 GTSNPN and CDR2 SVGIG (reference sequence). Trimming removed 4 bases at V and 1 base at J, with 13 bases between. The CDR3 sequence is 14 residues long. The CDR3 nucleotides are TGTGCCTGGACTATATACGGAGCCCAAGAGACCCAGTACTTC. This encodes CAWTIYGAQETQYF.

This clone was detected a few times. This chain joins TRBV7-9 and TRBJ2-5; 7 bases agree with TRBD1. CDR1 and CDR2 from the germline V gene are SEHNR and FQNEAQ (reference sequence). This CDR3 comprises 16 residues. V was pared by 1 base and J by 2 bases, with 7 bases of the junction left unmatched. This CDR3 is CASSLGQGQRQETQYF. CDR3 DNA sequence: TGTGCCAGCAGCTTAGGACAGGGACAGAGACAAGAGACCCAGTACTTC.

This clone was counted only a few times. The chain combines TRBV9 with TRBJ2-5; D is uncertain. The CDR3 loop spans 13 amino acids. Trimming took 3 bases from V and 1 from J, leaving 7 bases between them. Germline CDR1 reads SGDLS; CDR2 reads YYNGEE. CDR3: CASSAHLQETQYF. CDR3 nucleotides: TGTGCCAGCAGCGCTCACCTCCAAGAGACCCAGTACTTC. Together with reference TRBV9 and TRBJ2-5, the CDR3 gives the full variable domain: DSGVTQTPKHLITATGQRVTLRCSPRSGDLSVYWYQQSLDQGLQFLIQYYNGEERAKGNILERFSAQQFPDLHSELNLSSLELGDSALYFCASSAHLQETQYFGPGTRLLVL.